One and the same sample provided the 26 T cell receptor beta chains below, sequenced in a study of shared clonotypes between healthy human individuals. Some clones are missing from TCRdb's copy, which holds only in-frame ones; the method was immunoSEQ multiplex PCR. This sample has approximately 2.1 million clones, with approximately 95% found just once. The specimen was naive CD4+ T cells from PBMCs. The subset is: CD45RA+ positively selected. The receptors shown here come from a man between 18 and 29 years old in good health. Some clones in this sample may be carry-over from other donors' samples.

The gene calls are TRBV5-1 and TRBJ2-3; maybe TRBD2 (6 bases). This CDR3 has 15 residues. The germline CDR1 and CDR2 sequences are SGHRS and YFSETQ. V was cut by 1 base and J by 5 bases, with 14 bases left in between. Here the CDR3 DNA reads TGCGCCAGCAGCTTGTTGGAGGGCGGAGGAGATACGCAGTATTTT. This sequence encodes CASSLLEGGGDTQYF.

As regards this clone: The sample has other DNA sequences that encode this CDR3 too. This sequence joins TRBV5-1 and TRBJ1-4, with no clear D. Germline CDR1 reads SGHRS; CDR2 reads YFSETQ. The CDR3 runs to 13 residues. V lost 0 bases and J 8 bases, leaving 8 bases between the germline ends. CDR3 amino acids: CASSLGVGEKLFF. Written as DNA, the CDR3 is TGCGCCAGCAGCTTGGGGGTAGGGGAAAAACTGTTTTTT.

V usage is TRBV27 and J usage is TRBJ2-3; D gene ambiguous. Germline CDR1 is MNHEY and CDR2 is SMNVEV (reference sequence). V was trimmed by 5 bases and J by 3 bases, leaving 9 bases between them. The length of the CDR3 is 13 residues. The CDR3 loop is CASSPGWTDTQYF. In DNA form, the CDR3 reads TGTGCCAGCAGTCCCGGATGGACAGATACGCAGTATTTT.

This clone was picked up a small number of times. Other DNA sequences in the same sample also yield this CDR3. The chain has TRBV9 and TRBJ1-1; D call uncertain. The germline V gene has CDR1 SGDLS and CDR2 YYNGEE. This CDR3 region has 13 residues. The V and J ends lost 0 bases and 0 bases respectively, with 3 bases between them. The CDR3 sequence: CASSVVVNTEAFF. As DNA, the CDR3 is TGTGCCAGCAGCGTAGTGGTGAACACTGAAGCTTTCTTT.

The chain has TRBV6-1 and TRBJ1-4; D may be TRBD1 (5 bases). The CDR3 is 16 amino acids. Per germline, CDR1 MNHNS and CDR2 SASEGT. Trimming cost V 4 bases and J 0 bases, with 12 bases left between them. The CDR3 loop is CASSGRRASTNEKLFF. The CDR3, as DNA: TGTGCCAGCAGTGGCCGCAGGGCCTCAACTAATGAAAAACTGTTTTTT.

This chain links TRBV7-9 with TRBJ2-5, with D perhaps TRBD1 (6 bases). Germline CDR1 and CDR2: SEHNR and FQNEAQ (reference sequence). This CDR3 spans 14 amino acids. V lost 5 bases and J lost 0, with 10 bases in between. The CDR3 DNA is TGTGCCAGCAGCCAAGGACAGTACCAAGAGACCCAGTACTTC. It encodes CASSQGQYQETQYF. Supplemented by reference TRBV7-9 and TRBJ2-5, the full variable domain reads DTGVSQNPRHKITKRGQNVTFRCDPISEHNRLYWYRQTLGQGPEFLTYFQNEAQLEKSRLLSDRFSAERPKGSFSTLEIQRTEQGDSAMYLCASSQGQYQETQYFGPGTRLLVL.

The CDR3 DNA reads as TGCGCCAGCAGTGAGACCCCCGGGACAGGGGGCAGCTCCTACAATGAGCAGTTCTTC. Protein product: CASSETPGTGGSSYNEQFF. The J gene is TRBJ2-1, the V gene TRBV10-1; TRBD1 aligns across 12 bases. From germline, CDR1 is WNHNN and CDR2 SYGVQD (reference sequence). The CDR3 is made up of 19 amino acids. V trimming: 2 bases; J trimming: 0 bases; junction bases outside the gene matches: 8.

This chain uses TRBV18 with TRBJ2-7; a weak D match, TRBD1 (6 bases). Germline V CDR1 and CDR2: KGHSH, LQKENI. Deletions cut 4 bases from V and 4 bases from J, with 14 bases between. The CDR3 totals 14 residues. Written as DNA, the CDR3 is TGTGCCAGCTCACAAGACAGGAACGATTACGAGCAGTACTTC. Protein sequence: CASSQDRNDYEQYF.

The gene calls are TRBV6-5 and TRBJ2-4, with 7 positions matching TRBD1. The length of the CDR3 is 15 residues. Trimming cost V 5 bases and J 6 bases; bases outside gene matches: 10. Germline V lookup: CDR1 MNHEY, CDR2 SVGAGI. Here the CDR3 DNA reads TGTGCCAGCAGTCGATTTGGGGCAGGGGGAAACATTCAGTACTTC. Amino acids: CASSRFGAGGNIQYF.

The genes are TRBV25-1 and TRBJ1-4; no clear D. CDR3 length: 14 amino acids. Trimming cost V 1 base and J 7 bases, with 10 bases left between them. Germline CDR1 and CDR2: MGHDK and SYGVNS. The CDR3 protein is CASSESALIEKLFF. For the CDR3, the DNA is TGTGCCAGCAGTGAATCGGCTCTTATTGAAAAACTGTTTTTT.

In the case of this clone: The identical CDR3 is also encoded by other nucleotide sequences in the sample. This chain connects TRBV5-1 to TRBJ2-6, with TRBD2 as a possible D gene (5 bases). V lost 4 bases and J lost 0, with 8 bases in between. This CDR3 contains 15 residues. CDR1 and CDR2 from the germline V gene are SGHRS and YFSETQ. CDR3 loop: CASSLGSSGANVLTF. The CDR3 DNA reads TGCGCCAGCAGCCTGGGGAGCTCTGGGGCCAACGTCCTGACTTTC.

The sample holds one count of this clone. V is TRBV28 and J is TRBJ2-7, with D possibly being TRBD1 (5 bases). The CDR3 covers 15 residues. V dropped 4 bases and J dropped 4 bases, with 17 bases sitting between them. Germline CDR1 MDHEN, CDR2 SYDVKM. The CDR3: CASSSSDSQGYEQYF. The CDR3 DNA is TGTGCCAGCAGTTCTTCAGACAGCCAGGGTTACGAGCAGTACTTC.

This clone was seen just once. The rearrangement uses TRBV19 and TRBJ2-3; TRBD2 matches at 8 bases. Germline CDR1 and CDR2: LNHDA and SQIVND (reference sequence). J lost 1 base, V lost 3 bases, and 6 bases had no gene match. The CDR3 sequence is 16 residues long. CDR3 nucleotide sequence: TGTGCCAGTAGTATCCAGGGCGGGAGGCGCACAGATACGCAGTATTTT. Translated: CASSIQGGRRTDTQYF. Full variable domain (missing parts from reference TRBV19 and TRBJ2-3): DGGITQSPKYLFRKEGQNVTLSCEQNLNHDAMYWYRQDPGQGLRLIYYSQIVNDFQKGDIAEGYSVSREKKESFPLTVTSAQKNPTAFYLCASSIQGGRRTDTQYFGPGTRLTVL.

This clone appeared once. The chain links TRBV11-3 to TRBJ2-2; the D is unclear. Looked up from germline, CDR1 is SGHNT and CDR2 is YENEEA. This CDR3 region has 14 residues. V dropped 2 bases and J dropped 8 bases, with 12 bases sitting between them. CDR3 in DNA: TGTGCCAGCAGCTTAATCTCCAAGGGAGGGGAGCTGTTTTTT. It is translated as CASSLISKGGELFF.

The chain is built from TRBV11-2 and TRBJ2-5; 8 bases map to TRBD1. With V trimmed by 3 bases and J by 5 bases, 11 bases remained unmatched. CDR3 length: 16 residues. Germline V CDR1 and CDR2: SGHAT, FQNNGV. The CDR3, as DNA: TGTGCCAGCAGCTTCGCTAGTCAGGGGGCGACGGAGACCCAGTACTTC. Translation gives CASSFASQGATETQYF.

The chain links TRBV28 to TRBJ2-3; weak D call: TRBD2 (5 bases). Trimming took off 4 bases at V and 2 bases at J, with 19 bases between the two ends. CDR3 length: 17 amino acids. The germline CDR1 and CDR2 sequences are MDHEN and SYDVKM. In DNA form, the CDR3 reads TGTGCCAGCAGTTCCTACCCCCCCCGGGGTCTCACAGATACGCAGTATTTT. Its translation: CASSSYPPRGLTDTQYF.

The rearrangement uses TRBV18 and TRBJ2-3; TRBD1 might be the D (5 bases). Trimming left V 3 bases short and J 0 bases short, with 13 bases between. Germline V CDR1 and CDR2: KGHSH, LQKENI. This CDR3 has 16 amino acids. CDR3 loop: CASSPLGARSTDTQYF. The CDR3 DNA reads TGTGCCAGCTCACCCCTAGGGGCGAGGAGCACAGATACGCAGTATTTT. The full variable domain, with the rest looked up from reference TRBV18 and TRBJ2-3, is NAGVMQNPRHLVRRRGQEARLRCSPMKGHSHVYWYRQLPEEGLKFMVYLQKENIIDESGMPKERFSAEFPKEGPSILRIQQVVRGDSAAYFCASSPLGARSTDTQYFGPGTRLTVL.

This chain connects TRBV7-9 to TRBJ2-1, with D uncertain. The V end was cut by 2 bases, the J end by 6 bases, with 5 bases between. CDR3 length: 12 residues. Germline V CDR1 and CDR2: SEHNR, FQNEAQ (reference sequence). The CDR3 bases are TGTGCCAGCAGCTTAAACGGCAATGAGCAGTTCTTC. The encoded protein is CASSLNGNEQFF.

The gene calls are TRBV6-9 and TRBJ2-1, with D unclear. V was cut by 7 bases and J by 2 bases, with 18 bases left in between. Germline V gives CDR1 MNHGY, CDR2 SVAAGI. The CDR3 loop spans 16 amino acids. CDR3 amino acids: CASTVETLWAYNEQFF. Written as DNA, the CDR3 is TGTGCCAGCACCGTCGAAACTCTTTGGGCCTACAATGAGCAGTTCTTC.

This clone has just one count. The chain joins TRBV9 to TRBJ2-1, with 8 bases that match TRBD2. The germline gives CDR1 SGDLS, CDR2 YYNGEE. Trimming at V came to 4 bases and at J to 8 bases, leaving 8 bases not matched to a gene. This CDR3 is 14 amino acids long. The DNA of the CDR3 is TGTGCCAGCAGCCCCGGGGGGGGCAGGGATGAGCAGTTCTTC. It is translated as CASSPGGGRDEQFF.

V and J are TRBV11-2 and TRBJ2-7, with 7 bases matching TRBD1. The CDR3 contains 15 residues. Germline-derived CDR1 and CDR2 are SGHAT and FQNNGV. V lost 5 bases to trimming and J lost 5 bases; unmatched junction nucleotides: 12. CDR3 DNA: TGTGCCAGCAGCCCCCGACAGGGTGGGGACGACGAGCAGTACTTC. Residues: CASSPRQGGDDEQYF. Using reference TRBV11-2 and TRBJ2-7 for the parts outside the CDR3, the full variable domain is EAGVAQSPRYKIIEKRQSVAFWCNPISGHATLYWYQQILGQGPKLLIQFQNNGVVDDSQLPKDRFSAERLKGVDSTLKIQPAKLEDSAVYLCASSPRQGGDDEQYFGPGTRLTVT.

The chain employs TRBV28 and TRBJ2-2, with D possibly TRBD2 on 6 matching bases. V was trimmed by 7 bases and J by 6 bases, leaving 15 bases between them. CDR3 length equals 14 residues. Germline V gene sequence: CDR1 MDHEN, CDR2 SYDVKM. CDR3 nucleotides: TGTGCCAGCACCGGACTTGGAGGGCCCGGGGAGCTGTTTTTT. Translation: CASTGLGGPGELFF.

This rearrangement joins TRBV27 to TRBJ1-2; D possibly corresponds to TRBD1 (6 bases). Deletions cut 3 bases from V and 7 bases from J, with 12 bases between. The CDR3 is 13 amino acids. The germline gives CDR1 MNHEY, CDR2 SMNVEV (reference sequence). CDR3 sequence reads: CASSFRGAFGYTF. The CDR3 DNA reads as TGTGCCAGCAGTTTTCGGGGGGCTTTTGGCTACACCTTC.

The rearrangement links TRBV2 to TRBJ2-7, with a possible D match to TRBD1 (6 bases). This CDR3 spans 12 amino acids. V lost 10 bases, J lost 1 base, and 11 bases lay in between. Per germline, CDR1 SNHLY and CDR2 FYNNEI. This CDR3 reads CAILTGSYEQYF. The CDR3 region has the DNA TGTGCCATCCTTACAGGGTCCTACGAGCAGTACTTC.

This clone occurred once. This chain links TRBV19 with TRBJ1-5; the D gene is possibly TRBD1 (5 bases). The CDR3 is made up of 14 amino acids. The germline gives CDR1 LNHDA, CDR2 SQIVND (reference sequence). The V end lost 5 bases, the J end lost 4 bases, and 12 bases lay between the germline ends. CDR3 sequence reads: CASSPARVNQPQHF. Written as DNA, the CDR3 is TGTGCCAGTAGTCCGGCCAGGGTAAATCAGCCCCAGCATTTT.

In regard to this clone: Different DNA sequences within this sample yield the same CDR3. This chain joins TRBV5-8 and TRBJ1-5, with D unresolved. Germline-derived CDR1 and CDR2 are SGHTS and YDEGEE. This CDR3 spans 15 amino acids. V lost 0 bases and J lost 0, with 7 bases in between. CDR3 region: CASSLGQYSNQPQHF. For the CDR3, the DNA is TGTGCCAGCAGCTTGGGGCAGTATAGCAATCAGCCCCAGCATTTT.